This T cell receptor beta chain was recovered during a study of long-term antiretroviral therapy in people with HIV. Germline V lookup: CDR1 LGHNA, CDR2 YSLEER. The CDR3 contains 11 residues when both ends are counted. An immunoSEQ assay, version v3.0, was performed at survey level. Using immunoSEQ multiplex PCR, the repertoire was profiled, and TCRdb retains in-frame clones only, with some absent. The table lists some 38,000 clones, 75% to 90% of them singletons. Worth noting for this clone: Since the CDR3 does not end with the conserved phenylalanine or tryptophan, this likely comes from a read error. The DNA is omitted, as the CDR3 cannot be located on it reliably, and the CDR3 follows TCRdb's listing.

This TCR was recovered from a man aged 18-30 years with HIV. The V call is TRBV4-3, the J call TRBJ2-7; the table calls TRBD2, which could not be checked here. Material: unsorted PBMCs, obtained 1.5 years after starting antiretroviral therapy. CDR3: CASSQGREGTL.